This entry is about one TCR beta chain. No cognate antigen has been identified for it. One base away there is no much larger clone; base qualities are not given. Library preparation was by the immunoSEQ multiplex PCR assay. Sourced from immuneACCESS, this table was stored by TCRdb with only in-frame sequences that have V and J called. A share of the clones is absent; for the studies checked, an unresolved V gene accounts for under half, and the remainder has no known explanation. Within this sample are about 33,000 clones, with more than 85% of them counted one time only. Of the sample, about 2.1% is held by the ten largest clones. The record originates from a study of chemoradiotherapy in HPV16-positive cancers (dated by TCRdb to about 2022). Notes on the research overall: Using functional T-cell assays on cells from two HPV16-positive patients, the researchers defined candidate HPV-specific T-cell clones and common TCR motifs. The study set out to ask whether T-cell immunity against the HPV oncoproteins E6 and E7 changes over the course of chemoradiotherapy and whether that immunity affects survival. The candidate HPV-specific TCRs and motifs were then tracked in TCR repertoires from roughly 86 patients with HPV-related cancers. The paper's findings and limits, for the study overall: Expansion of candidate HPV-specific clones and E7-related TCR motifs was observed in the tumor microenvironment during treatment, whereas no such expansion was observed for non-HPV-specific T cells. Improved recurrence-free survival in HPV16-positive patients was associated with expansion of HPV-responsive T cells during chemoradiotherapy. The functional definition of HPV-specific T cells was derived from only two HPV16-positive patients, and the survival association was reported for HPV16-positive patients.

As encoded in the germline V gene, CDR1 is MNHEY while CDR2 is SVGAGI. From V the trimming removes 2 bases and from J it removes 1 base, while the gene matches leave 7 bases of the junction unaccounted for. The CDR3 contains 16 residues, cysteine and phenylalanine counted. Of the read, only the CDR3 DNA is kept; its 48 bases are in frame from base 1. Repertoires were sampled repeatedly over the course of chemoradiotherapy, so clonal expansion could be followed in the tumor microenvironment. The sequence derives from a human donor with HPV-associated anogenital cancer. The rearranged segments are TRBV6-5 and TRBJ1-2, with 7 middle bases fitting TRBD1. The sample was blood, taken from a patient who underwent chemoradiotherapy. The sequenced DNA: TGTGCCAGCAGTTACGCAAACAGGGGTATTAACTATGGCTACACCTTC. This translates into CASSYANRGINYGYTF.